This T cell receptor beta chain emerged from a study of early T cells in non-severe SARS-CoV-2 infection. Turning to the study itself: It was bulk RNA from unsorted whole blood that was sequenced, and the chains were unpaired. Study-level results: Lookups in VDJdb leaned toward anti-spike CD8 responses and missed private and CD4 specificities.

Individual cDNA molecules received unique molecular identifiers. TCRdb reprocessed the 5' RACE reads via MiXCR and lists one record per CDR3 protein. The sample carries around 82,000 distinct CDR3 sequences, roughly 12% recorded once. As regards this clonotype: Its antigen is unidentified.

Germline V lookup: CDR1 SQVTM, CDR2 ANQGSEA. This CDR3 spans 14 amino acids. Unmatched junction bases numbered 11, after V lost 6 bases and J lost 3 bases. The chain recombines TRBV29-1 with TRBJ2-7; 7 bases are a match to TRBD1. This sequence was found in an adult who was a healthcare worker with PCR-confirmed SARS-CoV-2 infection or an uninfected control (not recorded which). Material: whole blood. The CDR3 here is CSVNAGTEFYEQYF. CDR3 nucleotides: TGCAGCGTCAACGCCGGGACAGAGTTCTACGAGCAGTACTTC.